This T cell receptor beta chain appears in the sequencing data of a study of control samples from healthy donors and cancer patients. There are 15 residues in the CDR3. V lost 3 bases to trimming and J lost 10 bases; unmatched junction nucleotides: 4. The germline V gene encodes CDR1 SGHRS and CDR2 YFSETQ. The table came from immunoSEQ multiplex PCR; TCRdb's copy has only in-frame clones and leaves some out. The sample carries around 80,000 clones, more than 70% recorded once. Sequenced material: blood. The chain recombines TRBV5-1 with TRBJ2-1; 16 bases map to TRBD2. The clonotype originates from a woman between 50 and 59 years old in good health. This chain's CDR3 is CASSSGTSGGVEQFF. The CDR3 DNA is TGCGCCAGCAGCTCCGGGACTAGCGGGGGGGTAGAGCAGTTCTTC.